A selection of T cell receptor beta chains follows, all from one sample in a study of vaccination effects on CD4 cells after COVID-19. The assay was immunoSEQ multiplex PCR, and TCRdb's table has in-frame clones only and misses some. The sample records 75,000 or so clones, more than 60% being singletons. The antigens of these receptors remain unknown. This material consisted of CD4+ T cells from PBMCs cultured with HCoV-OC43 spike peptides, taken after COVID-19 vaccination. These receptors were taken from a human donor who received a COVID-19 vaccine. Both conserved end residues are part of each CDR3. A D gene is named only where the DNA matches it firmly. The size of a clone is reported for some rows only, either as once, few or many, or as a class for expanded clones.

CDR3 DNA | CDR3 protein | V gene | D gene | clone size | J gene
TGTGCCAGCTCACCACAGTCCTCAGGGGCCGGGGAGCTGTTTTTT | CASSPQSSGAGELFF | TRBV18 | NA | NA | TRBJ2-2
TGTGCCAGCGTATCATCTCCCGGGCCGGCGGGCTATGGCTACACCTTC | CASVSSPGPAGYGYTF | TRBV28 | NA | NA | TRBJ1-2
TGCGCCAGCAGCTCGACAGGGTTCTCATCTGGGGCCAACGTCCTGACTTTC | CASSSTGFSSGANVLTF | TRBV5-1 | TRBD1 | NA | TRBJ2-6
TGCGCCAGCAGCTCCGGACAGGCGACACTTCAAGAGACCCAGTACTTC | CASSSGQATLQETQYF | TRBV4-1 | TRBD1 | NA | TRBJ2-5
TGCGCCAGCAGCCAAGTTGAGGCTAGCGGGGGGGCCCAGTTCTTC | CASSQVEASGGAQFF | TRBV4-3 | TRBD2 | NA | TRBJ2-1
TGTGCCAGCAGGACCCGACAGGGGGCGGATGGCTACACCTTC | CASRTRQGADGYTF | TRBV2 | TRBD1 | NA | TRBJ1-2
TGCGCCAGCAGCCAAGAGGCGAACAGCTATAATTCACCCCTCCACTTT | CASSQEANSYNSPLHF | TRBV4-3 | NA | NA | TRBJ1-6
TGTGCCACCGGCACAGGGTATAATTCACCCCTCCACTTT | CATGTGYNSPLHF | TRBV2 | NA | NA | TRBJ1-6
TGTGCCAGCAGTTACCGGCGAGAGCGCAATCAGCCCCAGCATTTT | CASSYRRERNQPQHF | TRBV6-5 | NA | NA | TRBJ1-5
TGCGCCAGCAGTGAGTCGGGTTGGTATGGCTACACCTTC | CASSESGWYGYTF | TRBV10-2 | NA | few | TRBJ1-2
TGTGCCAGCAGTCCGTCTGGGGCCAACGTCCTGACTTTC | CASSPSGANVLTF | TRBV12-3/TRBV12-4 | NA | NA | TRBJ2-6
TGTGCCAGCAGTTCCGGACTAGCGGGGAGCCGCGGTGAGCAGTTCTTC | CASSSGLAGSRGEQFF | TRBV6-5 | TRBD2 | NA | TRBJ2-1
TGCGCCAGCAGCCCCTCGACAGGGAAATCGGGCTACACCTTC | CASSPSTGKSGYTF | TRBV5-1 | TRBD1 | NA | TRBJ1-2
TGCAGCGTTGAAGATTCCGGGGCCGATGGGTACAATGAGCAGTTCTTC | CSVEDSGADGYNEQFF | TRBV29-1 | NA | NA | TRBJ2-1
TGTGCCAGCAGTCTTCAAGGGAACACCCAGTACTTC | CASSLQGNTQYF | TRBV12-3/TRBV12-4 | NA | NA | TRBJ2-5
TGTGCCACCAGCCTGAGGACAGGGGAAGCTTTCTTT | CATSLRTGEAFF | TRBV15 | TRBD1 | few | TRBJ1-1
TGTGCCAGCATCAGGGGACTAGCGGGGGCGGCCCAGTACTTC | CASIRGLAGAAQYF | TRBV28 | TRBD2 | few | TRBJ2-5
TGTGCCAGCAGCCTGACAAGGGATAACTATGGCTACACCTTC | CASSLTRDNYGYTF | TRBV7-8 | NA | NA | TRBJ1-2
TGTGCCAGCAGCTTGTCTGCTACCGGGGGGGAGGAGACCCAGTACTTC | CASSLSATGGEETQYF | TRBV7-8 | TRBD2 | NA | TRBJ2-5
TGTGCCAGCAGCCGGGGGCCACAAGAGACCCAGTACTTC | CASSRGPQETQYF | TRBV6-5 | NA | NA | TRBJ2-5
TGTGCCAGTAGTCAAGGGACTTCTGACTATGGCTACACCTTC | CASSQGTSDYGYTF | TRBV19 | NA | NA | TRBJ1-2
TGTGCCAGCAGCTTAGGGGGCGCAGAGACCCAGTACTTC | CASSLGGAETQYF | TRBV13 | NA | NA | TRBJ2-5
TGTGCCAGCAGCCCCCAGACAGGGGGGACCGGGGAGCTGTTTTTT | CASSPQTGGTGELFF | TRBV7-2 | TRBD1 | NA | TRBJ2-2
TGTGCCAGCAGCCAAGAGGGGGACTGGGGCACTGAAGCTTTCTTT | CASSQEGDWGTEAFF | TRBV3-1/TRBV3-2 | NA | NA | TRBJ1-1
TGTGCCAGCAGCTTGGTTGACAGGGAGAACACTGAAGCTTTCTTT | CASSLVDRENTEAFF | TRBV5-6 | TRBD1 | NA | TRBJ1-1
TGCGCCAGCAGCCCCATCCCGCAGGGGGCTGAAAAACTGTTTTTT | CASSPIPQGAEKLFF | TRBV4-3 | TRBD1 | NA | TRBJ1-4
TGTGCCAGCCGGGACAACTCCAATCAGCCCCAGCATTTT | CASRDNSNQPQHF | TRBV18 | NA | NA | TRBJ1-5
TGTGCCAGCAGTTACGGGAGCCCTCCCGGCTACACCTTC | CASSYGSPPGYTF | TRBV6-6 | NA | NA | TRBJ1-2
TGTGCCAGCAGCGCTTTAGCGGGGGCCGGGGATACGCAGTATTTT | CASSALAGAGDTQYF | TRBV9 | TRBD2 | NA | TRBJ2-3
TGTGCCAGCAGCTTATATAGCGGGACCAACACCGGGGAGCTGTTTTTT | CASSLYSGTNTGELFF | TRBV7-6 | TRBD2 | few | TRBJ2-2
TGCGCCAGCAGCTTGCAGGGGGACTATGGCTACACCTTC | CASSLQGDYGYTF | TRBV5-1 | TRBD1 | NA | TRBJ1-2
TGTGCCAGTAGGTCCGGGTTTCCCACAGATACGCAGTATTTT | CASRSGFPTDTQYF | TRBV19 | NA | NA | TRBJ2-3
TGTGCCAGCTCACCACAACAGGGCTTTAATAGTCAGCCCCAGCATTTT | CASSPQQGFNSQPQHF | TRBV18 | NA | NA | TRBJ1-5
TGCGCCAGCAGCTCGGGACAGGGGCCGCTACTGGTAAATTCACCCCTCCACTTT | CASSSGQGPLLVNSPLHF | TRBV5-1 | TRBD1 | NA | TRBJ1-6
TGTGCCAGTAGCCGGGGCTATAATTCACCCCTCCACTTT | CASSRGYNSPLHF | TRBV19 | NA | NA | TRBJ1-6
TGTGCCAGCAGCCAGGGGCCCAGGGGCTACACCTTC | CASSQGPRGYTF | TRBV14 | NA | NA | TRBJ1-2
TGTGCCACCAGTGACATGACTGATAACACCGGGGAGCTGTTTTTT | CATSDMTDNTGELFF | TRBV24-1 | NA | NA | TRBJ2-2
TGCGCCAGCAGCTTGCTGGGGGAGGGGGAGACCCAGTACTTC | CASSLLGEGETQYF | TRBV5-1 | TRBD2 | NA | TRBJ2-5
TGCGCCAGCAGCCAAGGCCTAGCGGGGGGGCCAGAGACCCAGTACTTC | CASSQGLAGGPETQYF | TRBV4-3 | TRBD2 | NA | TRBJ2-5
TGTGCCAGCAGTTGGACCCTTAGCGAAAACTTTTACAATGAGCAGTTCTTC | CASSWTLSENFYNEQFF | TRBV6-2/TRBV6-3 | NA | NA | TRBJ2-1
TGTGCCAGCAGCTTCTTTGCCGGGATTTCACCCCTCCACTTT | CASSFFAGISPLHF | TRBV5-4 | NA | NA | TRBJ1-6
TGCGCCAGCAGTGATCAGGGGAACACTGAAGCTTTCTTT | CASSDQGNTEAFF | TRBV10-2 | NA | once | TRBJ1-1
TGTGCCAGCAGCTCCGCCCGCGGGGAACAAGAGACCCAGTACTTC | CASSSARGEQETQYF | TRBV7-2 | NA | NA | TRBJ2-5
TGTGCCAGCAGCACCACCTCAATTGGGGCCAACGTCCTGACTTTC | CASSTTSIGANVLTF | TRBV3-1/TRBV3-2 | NA | NA | TRBJ2-6